This T cell receptor beta chain derives from a study of blood T cell repertoires in COVID-19. In the study overall: The United States, Italy and Spain provided the acute and convalescent COVID-19 samples. The cDNA or gDNA used as material had been derived from T cells, B-cell-depleted T cells, or PBMCs.

The germline V gene has CDR1 SGDLS and CDR2 YYNGEE. Trimming took off 4 bases at V and 5 bases at J, with 25 bases between the two ends. The CDR3 is 17 amino acids. In the authors' methods: By means of reference gene primer amplification, nucleated cell counts were estimated. Libraries were prepared by immunoSEQ multiplex PCR; TCRdb keeps only in-frame clonotypes and omits some of them. The V and J calls and clone size come from that table; D and trimming were worked out from the DNA. The data contain around 50,000 clones, more than 80% of them seen just once; the ten biggest clones take up around 1.5%.

This TCR was sampled from a man in his sixties with acute or convalescent COVID-19. Sequencing was carried out using peripheral blood. V usage is TRBV9 and J usage is TRBJ2-7; TRBD2 might be the D (6 bases). CDR3 sequence (DNA): TGTGCCAGCAGCACCGGAACTGGGGGAGGAGGAGGGCACGAGCAGTACTTC. It specifies CASSTGTGGGGGHEQYF.